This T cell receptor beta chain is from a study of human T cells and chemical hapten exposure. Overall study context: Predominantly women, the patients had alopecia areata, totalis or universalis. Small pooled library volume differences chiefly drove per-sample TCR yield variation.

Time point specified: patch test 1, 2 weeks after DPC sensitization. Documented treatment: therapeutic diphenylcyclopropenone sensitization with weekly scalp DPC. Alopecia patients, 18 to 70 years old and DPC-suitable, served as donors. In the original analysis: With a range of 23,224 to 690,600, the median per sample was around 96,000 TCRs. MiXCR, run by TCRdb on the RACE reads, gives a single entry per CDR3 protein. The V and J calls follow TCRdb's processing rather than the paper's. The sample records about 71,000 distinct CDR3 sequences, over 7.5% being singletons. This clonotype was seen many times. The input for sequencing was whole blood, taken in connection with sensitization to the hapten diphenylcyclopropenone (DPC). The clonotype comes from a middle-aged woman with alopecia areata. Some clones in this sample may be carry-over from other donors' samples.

CDR3 DNA sequence: TGCGCCAGCAGCCATCGACTAGCGGGGGGACGGTACCAAGAGACCCAGTACTTC. Its translation is CASSHRLAGGRYQETQYF. V and J are TRBV4-1 and TRBJ2-5; 13 bases match TRBD2. Germline V gene sequence: CDR1 MGHRA, CDR2 YSYEKL. This CDR3 comprises 18 residues. The V segment lost 3 bases and the J segment 0 bases; nucleotides outside the gene matches: 7.